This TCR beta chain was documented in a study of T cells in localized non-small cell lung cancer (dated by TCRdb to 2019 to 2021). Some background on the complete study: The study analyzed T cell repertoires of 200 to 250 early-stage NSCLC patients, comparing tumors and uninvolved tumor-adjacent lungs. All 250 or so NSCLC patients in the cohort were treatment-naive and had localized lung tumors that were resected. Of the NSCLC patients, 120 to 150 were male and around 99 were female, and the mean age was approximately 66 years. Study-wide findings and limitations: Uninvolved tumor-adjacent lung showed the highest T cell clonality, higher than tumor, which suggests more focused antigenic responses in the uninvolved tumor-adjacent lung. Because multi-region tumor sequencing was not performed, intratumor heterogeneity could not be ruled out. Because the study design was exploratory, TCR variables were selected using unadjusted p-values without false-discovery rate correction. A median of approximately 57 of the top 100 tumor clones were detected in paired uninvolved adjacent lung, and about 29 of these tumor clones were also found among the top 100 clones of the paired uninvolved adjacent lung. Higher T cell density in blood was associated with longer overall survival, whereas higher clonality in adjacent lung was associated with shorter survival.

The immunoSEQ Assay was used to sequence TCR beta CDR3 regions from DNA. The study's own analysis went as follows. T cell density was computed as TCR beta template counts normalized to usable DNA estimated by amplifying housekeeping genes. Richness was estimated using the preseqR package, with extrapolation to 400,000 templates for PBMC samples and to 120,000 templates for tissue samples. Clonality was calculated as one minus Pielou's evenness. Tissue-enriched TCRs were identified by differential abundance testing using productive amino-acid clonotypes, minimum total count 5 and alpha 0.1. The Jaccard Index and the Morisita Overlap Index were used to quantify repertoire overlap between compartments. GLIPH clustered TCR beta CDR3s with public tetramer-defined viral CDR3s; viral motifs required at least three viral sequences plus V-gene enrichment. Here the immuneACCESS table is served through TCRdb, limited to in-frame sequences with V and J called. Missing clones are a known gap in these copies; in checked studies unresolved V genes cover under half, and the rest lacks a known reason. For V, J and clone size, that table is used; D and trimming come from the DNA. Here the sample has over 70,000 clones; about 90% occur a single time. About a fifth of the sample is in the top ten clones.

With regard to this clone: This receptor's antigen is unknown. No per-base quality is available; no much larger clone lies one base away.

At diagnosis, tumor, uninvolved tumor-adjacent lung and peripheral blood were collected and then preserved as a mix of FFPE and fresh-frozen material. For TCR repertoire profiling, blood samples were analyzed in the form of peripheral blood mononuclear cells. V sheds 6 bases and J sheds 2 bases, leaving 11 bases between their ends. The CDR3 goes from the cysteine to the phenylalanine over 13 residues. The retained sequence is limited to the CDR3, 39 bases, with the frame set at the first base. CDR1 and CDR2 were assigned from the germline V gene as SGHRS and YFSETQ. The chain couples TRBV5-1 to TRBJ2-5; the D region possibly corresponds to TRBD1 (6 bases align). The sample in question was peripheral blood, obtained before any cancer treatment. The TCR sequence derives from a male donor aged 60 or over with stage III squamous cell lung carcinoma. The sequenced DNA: TGCGCCAGCACCGGACAGATACAAGAGACCCAGTACTTC. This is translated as CASTGQIQETQYF.